These T cell receptor beta chains were read from a single sample in a study of T cell responses to AZD1222 COVID-19 vaccine. Profiled with immunoSEQ multiplex PCR; TCRdb holds only in-frame clones, not every one. The data contain about 110,000 clones, about 85% of them singletons. Sequencing was performed on peripheral blood, taken on day 0 of AZD1222 vaccination. The receptors originated from an adult in good health. Each CDR3 is given with its conserved first and last residue. D genes are given only for firm matches. Only some rows state a clone size, as once, few, many or a class for expanded clones.

TRBJ2-2 - 16 - TRBV11-3 TGTGCCAGCAGCGAGAGGGGGGGCCGGAACACCGGGGAGCTGTTTTTT CASSERGGRNTGELFF
TRBJ2-3 - 13 - TRBV7-9 TGTGCCAGCAGCTACGACACCACAGATACGCAGTATTTT CASSYDTTDTQYF
TRBJ1-2 - 16 TRBD1 TRBV19 TGTGCCAGTAGTATAGATGGAACAGGGGGAGCCTATGGCTACACCTTC CASSIDGTGGAYGYTF
TRBJ1-2 - 14 TRBD1 TRBV7-2 TGTGCCAGCAGCTTAACCTCAGGGGGATTAGGCTACACCTTC CASSLTSGGLGYTF
TRBJ1-2 - 16 - TRBV7-2 TGTGCCAGCAGCTTATATGCTGACCAGGGGTGGAAGGGCTACACCTTC CASSLYADQGWKGYTF
TRBJ2-7 - 12 - TRBV3-1/TRBV3-2 TGTGCCAGCACCTACTATACCTACGAGCAGTACTTC CASTYYTYEQYF
TRBJ2-3 - 14 TRBD2 TRBV3-1/TRBV3-2 TGTGCCAGCGGGACTAGCCTCAGCACAGATACGCAGTATTTT CASGTSLSTDTQYF
TRBJ2-7 - 16 - TRBV18 TGTGCCAGCTCACCATTCGGGGGAACCAGCTCCTACGAGCAGTACTTC CASSPFGGTSSYEQYF
TRBJ1-2 few 16 - TRBV5-6 TGTGCCAGCAGTCCCGCTGCGGGGGGATCTAGGTATGGCTACACCTTC CASSPAAGGSRYGYTF
TRBJ2-1 - 15 TRBD1 TRBV24-1 TGTGCCACCAGTGACTCCGGACAGGGTTACAATGAGCAGTTCTTC CATSDSGQGYNEQFF
TRBJ2-7 - 17 TRBD2 TRBV18 TGTGCCAGCTCACCACCCAGCATACTAGCGGACCCCTACGAGCAGTACTTC CASSPPSILADPYEQYF
TRBJ2-7 once 15 TRBD1 TRBV7-2 TGTGCCAGCAGCTTCAGTCGGACAGGGGGTGGCGAGCAGTACTTC CASSFSRTGGGEQYF
TRBJ1-3 - 19 TRBD1 TRBV9 TGTGCCAGCAGCGTAGAAGGGGGACAGGGTACATCGGCTGGAAACACCATATATTTT CASSVEGGQGTSAGNTIYF
TRBJ2-7 - 14 TRBD2 TRBV29-1 TGCAGCGTTTACCCAGCGGGGCCCCCCTACGAGCAGTACTTC CSVYPAGPPYEQYF
TRBJ1-4 once 15 - TRBV28 TGTGCCAGCAGTTTAAGTGACGGAACTAATGAAAAACTGTTTTTT CASSLSDGTNEKLFF
TRBJ1-1 - 13 - TRBV7-3 TGTGCCAGCAGCTCAGAGCCAAACACTGAAGCTTTCTTT CASSSEPNTEAFF